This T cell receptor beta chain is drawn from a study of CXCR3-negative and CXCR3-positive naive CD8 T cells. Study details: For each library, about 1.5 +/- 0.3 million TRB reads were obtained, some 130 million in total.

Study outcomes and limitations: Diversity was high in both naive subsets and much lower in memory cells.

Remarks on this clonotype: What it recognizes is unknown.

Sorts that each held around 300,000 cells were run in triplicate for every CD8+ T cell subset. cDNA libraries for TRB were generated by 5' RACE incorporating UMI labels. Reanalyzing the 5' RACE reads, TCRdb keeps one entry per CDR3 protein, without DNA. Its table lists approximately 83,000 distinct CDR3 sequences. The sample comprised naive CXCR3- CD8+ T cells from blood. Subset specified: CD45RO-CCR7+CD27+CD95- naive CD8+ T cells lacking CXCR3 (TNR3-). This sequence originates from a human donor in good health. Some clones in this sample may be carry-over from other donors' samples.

The CDR3 is CASSLNSDPNTGELFF. The chain carries TRBV7-2 and TRBJ2-2. CDR3 size: 16 residues. In germline, CDR1 is SGHTA, CDR2 FQGNSA.